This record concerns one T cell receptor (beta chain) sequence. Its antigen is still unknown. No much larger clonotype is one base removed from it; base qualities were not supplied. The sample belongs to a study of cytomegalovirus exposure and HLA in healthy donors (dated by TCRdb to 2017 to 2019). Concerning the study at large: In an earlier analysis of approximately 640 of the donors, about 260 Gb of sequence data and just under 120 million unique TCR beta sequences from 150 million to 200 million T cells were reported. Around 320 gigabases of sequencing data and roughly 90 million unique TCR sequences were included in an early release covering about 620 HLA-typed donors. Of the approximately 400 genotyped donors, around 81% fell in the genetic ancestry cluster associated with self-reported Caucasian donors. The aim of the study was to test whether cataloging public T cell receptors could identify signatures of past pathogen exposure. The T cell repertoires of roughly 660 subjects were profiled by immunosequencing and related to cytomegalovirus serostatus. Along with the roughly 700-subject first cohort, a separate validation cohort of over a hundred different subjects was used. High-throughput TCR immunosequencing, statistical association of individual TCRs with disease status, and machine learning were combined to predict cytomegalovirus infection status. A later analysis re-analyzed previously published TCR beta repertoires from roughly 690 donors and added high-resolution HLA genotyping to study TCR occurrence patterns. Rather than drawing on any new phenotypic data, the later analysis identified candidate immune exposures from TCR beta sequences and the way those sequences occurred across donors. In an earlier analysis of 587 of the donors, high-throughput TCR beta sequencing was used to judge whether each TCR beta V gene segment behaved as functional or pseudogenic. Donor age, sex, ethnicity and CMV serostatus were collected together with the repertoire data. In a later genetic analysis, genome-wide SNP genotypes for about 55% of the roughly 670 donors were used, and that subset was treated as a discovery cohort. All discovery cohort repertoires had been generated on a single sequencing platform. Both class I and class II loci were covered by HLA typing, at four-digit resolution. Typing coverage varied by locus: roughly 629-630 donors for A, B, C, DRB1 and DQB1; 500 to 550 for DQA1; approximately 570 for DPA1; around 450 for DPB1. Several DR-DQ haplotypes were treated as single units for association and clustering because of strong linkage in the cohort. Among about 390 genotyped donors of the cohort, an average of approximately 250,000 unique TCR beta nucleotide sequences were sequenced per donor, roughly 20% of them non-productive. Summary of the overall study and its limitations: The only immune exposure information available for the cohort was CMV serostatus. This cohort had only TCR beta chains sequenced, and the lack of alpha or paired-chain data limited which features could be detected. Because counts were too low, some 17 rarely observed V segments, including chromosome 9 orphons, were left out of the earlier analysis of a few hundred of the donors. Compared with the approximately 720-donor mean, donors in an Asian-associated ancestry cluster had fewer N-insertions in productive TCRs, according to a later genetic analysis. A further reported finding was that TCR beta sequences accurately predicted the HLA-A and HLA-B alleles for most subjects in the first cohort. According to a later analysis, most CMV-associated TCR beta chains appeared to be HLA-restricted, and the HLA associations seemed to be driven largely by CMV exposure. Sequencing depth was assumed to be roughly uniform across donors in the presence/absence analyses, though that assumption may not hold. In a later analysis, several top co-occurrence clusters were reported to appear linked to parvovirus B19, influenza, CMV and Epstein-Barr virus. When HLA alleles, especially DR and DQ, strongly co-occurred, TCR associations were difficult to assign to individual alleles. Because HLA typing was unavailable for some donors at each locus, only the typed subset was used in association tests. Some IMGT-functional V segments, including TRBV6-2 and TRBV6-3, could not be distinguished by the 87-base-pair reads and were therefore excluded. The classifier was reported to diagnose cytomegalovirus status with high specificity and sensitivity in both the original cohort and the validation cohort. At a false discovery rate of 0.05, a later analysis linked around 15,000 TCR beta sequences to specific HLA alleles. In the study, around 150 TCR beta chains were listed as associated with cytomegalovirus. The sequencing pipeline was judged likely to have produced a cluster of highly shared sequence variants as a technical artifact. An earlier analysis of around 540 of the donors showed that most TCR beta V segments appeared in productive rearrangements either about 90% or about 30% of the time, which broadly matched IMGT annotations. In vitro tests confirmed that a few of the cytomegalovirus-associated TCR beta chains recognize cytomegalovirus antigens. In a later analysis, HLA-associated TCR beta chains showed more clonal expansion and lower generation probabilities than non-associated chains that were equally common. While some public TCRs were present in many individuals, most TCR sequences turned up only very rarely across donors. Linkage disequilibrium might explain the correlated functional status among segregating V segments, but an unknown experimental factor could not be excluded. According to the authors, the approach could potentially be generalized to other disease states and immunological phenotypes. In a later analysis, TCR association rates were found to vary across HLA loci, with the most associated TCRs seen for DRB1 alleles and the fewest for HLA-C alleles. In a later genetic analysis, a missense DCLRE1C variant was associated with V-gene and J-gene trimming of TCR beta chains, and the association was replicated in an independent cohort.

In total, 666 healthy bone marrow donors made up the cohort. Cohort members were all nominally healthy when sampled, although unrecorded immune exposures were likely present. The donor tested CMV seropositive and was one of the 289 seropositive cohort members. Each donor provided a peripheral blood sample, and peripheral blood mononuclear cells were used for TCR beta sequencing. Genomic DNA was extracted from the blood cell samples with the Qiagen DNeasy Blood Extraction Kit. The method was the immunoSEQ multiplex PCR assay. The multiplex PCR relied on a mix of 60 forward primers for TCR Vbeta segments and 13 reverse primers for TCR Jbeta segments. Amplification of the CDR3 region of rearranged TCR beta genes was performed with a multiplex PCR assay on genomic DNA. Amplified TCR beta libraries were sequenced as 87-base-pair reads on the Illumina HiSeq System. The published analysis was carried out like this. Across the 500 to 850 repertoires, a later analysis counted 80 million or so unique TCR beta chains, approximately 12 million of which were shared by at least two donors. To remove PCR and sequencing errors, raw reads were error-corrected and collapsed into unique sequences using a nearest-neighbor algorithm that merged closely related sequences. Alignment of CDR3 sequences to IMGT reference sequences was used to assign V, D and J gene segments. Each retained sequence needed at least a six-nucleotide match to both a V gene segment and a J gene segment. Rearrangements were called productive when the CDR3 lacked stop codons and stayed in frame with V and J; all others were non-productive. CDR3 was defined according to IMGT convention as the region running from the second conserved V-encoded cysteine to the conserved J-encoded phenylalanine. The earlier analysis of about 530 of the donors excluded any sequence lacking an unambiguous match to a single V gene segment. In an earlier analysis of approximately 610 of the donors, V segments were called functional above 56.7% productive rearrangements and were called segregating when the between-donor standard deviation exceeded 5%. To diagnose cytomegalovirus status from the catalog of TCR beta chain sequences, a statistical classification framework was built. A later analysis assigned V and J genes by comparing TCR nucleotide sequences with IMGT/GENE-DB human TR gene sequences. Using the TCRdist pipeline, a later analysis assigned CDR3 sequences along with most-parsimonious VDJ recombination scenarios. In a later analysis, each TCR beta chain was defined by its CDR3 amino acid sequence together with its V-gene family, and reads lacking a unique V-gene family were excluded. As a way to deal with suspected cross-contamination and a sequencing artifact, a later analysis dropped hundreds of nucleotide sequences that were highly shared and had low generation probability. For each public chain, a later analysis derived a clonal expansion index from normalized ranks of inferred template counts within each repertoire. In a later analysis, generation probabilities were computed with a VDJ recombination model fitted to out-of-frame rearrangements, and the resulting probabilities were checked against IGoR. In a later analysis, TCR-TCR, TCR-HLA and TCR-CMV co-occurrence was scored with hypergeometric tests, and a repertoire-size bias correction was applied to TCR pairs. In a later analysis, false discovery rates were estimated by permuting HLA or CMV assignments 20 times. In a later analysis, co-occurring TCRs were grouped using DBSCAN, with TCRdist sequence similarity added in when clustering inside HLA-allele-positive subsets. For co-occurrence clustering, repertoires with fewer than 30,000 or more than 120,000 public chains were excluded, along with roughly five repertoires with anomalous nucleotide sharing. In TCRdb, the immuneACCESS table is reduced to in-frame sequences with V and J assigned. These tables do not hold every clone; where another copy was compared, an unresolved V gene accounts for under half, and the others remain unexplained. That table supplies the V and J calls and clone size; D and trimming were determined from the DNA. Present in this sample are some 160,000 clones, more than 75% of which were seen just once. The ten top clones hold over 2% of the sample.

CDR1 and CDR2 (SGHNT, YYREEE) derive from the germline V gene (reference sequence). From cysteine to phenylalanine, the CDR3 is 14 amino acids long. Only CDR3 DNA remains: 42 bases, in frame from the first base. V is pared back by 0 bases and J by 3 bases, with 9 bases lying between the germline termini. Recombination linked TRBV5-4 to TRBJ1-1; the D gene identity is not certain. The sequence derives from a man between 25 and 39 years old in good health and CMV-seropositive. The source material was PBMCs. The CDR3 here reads CASSLGVADTEAFF. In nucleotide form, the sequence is TGTGCCAGCAGCTTGGGGGTGGCGGACACTGAAGCTTTCTTT.